This is a list of T cell receptor beta chains from one sample in a study of T cell changes during pregnancy in multiple sclerosis. Measured with immunoSEQ multiplex PCR; TCRdb has only the in-frame clones, and not every one. The table includes 60,000 or so clones, roughly 88% detected once. Here the sequenced sample was peripheral blood, taken in the second trimester of pregnancy. Every receptor here comes from a female donor in good health, enrolled as a control in a pregnancy study. Each CDR3 is given with its conserved first and last residue. A D gene is named only where the DNA matches it firmly. Not every row has a clone size; where given, it reads once, few, many or a size class.

j_gene | abundance | v_gene | d_gene | CDR3nt | CDR3aa
TRBJ2-2 | - | TRBV6-1 | - | TGTGCCAGCACAGAGAACACCGGGGAGCTGTTTTTT | CASTENTGELFF
TRBJ1-3 | few | TRBV5-1 | - | TGCGCCAGCAGCTCAGCGACAGCATCTGGAAACACCATATATTTT | CASSSATASGNTIYF
TRBJ2-7 | - | TRBV6-1 | - | TGTGCCAGCAGCCGCGAGCAGTACTTC | CASSREQYF
TRBJ1-2 | - | TRBV5-1 | TRBD1 | TGCGCCAGCAGCTTGGCCTTCGGACAGGGGGTTTATGGCTACACCTTC | CASSLAFGQGVYGYTF
TRBJ2-5 | - | TRBV15 | TRBD1 | TGTGCCACCAGCAGGCGGACAGGGGTGGTGGAGACCCAGTACTTC | CATSRRTGVVETQYF
TRBJ2-7 | - | TRBV2 | - | TGTGCCAGCAGAAACAACCCTGACACCTACGAGCAGTACTTC | CASRNNPDTYEQYF
TRBJ2-7 | once | TRBV29-1 | TRBD1 | TGCAGCGTTGCCGGACAGGGTAACTACGAGCAGTACTTC | CSVAGQGNYEQYF
TRBJ2-1 | - | TRBV6-1 | - | TGTGCCAGCAGTGATACGGACAACCCCTACAATGAGCAGTTCTTC | CASSDTDNPYNEQFF
TRBJ1-2 | - | TRBV13 | TRBD1 | TGTGCCAGCAGCTATCGAGGGGGCACGGGTGGCTACACCTTC | CASSYRGGTGGYTF
TRBJ1-2 | - | TRBV6-5 | - | TGTGCCAGCAGTTACTCGGGGGACATTACCTATGGCTACACCTTC | CASSYSGDITYGYTF
TRBJ2-7 | - | TRBV6-5 | TRBD2 | TGTGCCAGCAGACGACTAGCGGGGGACTACGAGCAGTACTTC | CASRRLAGDYEQYF
TRBJ2-1 | - | TRBV29-1 | TRBD2 | TGCAGCGTTGCGAGTGGCGGGAGGGGGTTTTTGCAGTTCTTC | CSVASGGRGFLQFF
TRBJ2-1 | - | TRBV19 | TRBD2 | TGTGCCAGTAGTATTGGTGGGCTAGCGGGAGGTGAGCAGTTCTTC | CASSIGGLAGGEQFF
TRBJ2-7 | - | TRBV5-4 | - | TGTGCCAGCAGCTTGGAGGGGGGGCAGCAGTACTTC | CASSLEGGQQYF
TRBJ2-7 | - | TRBV4-2 | - | TGTGCCAGCAGCCAAGGGGCAGTTAGTTACGAGCAGTACTTC | CASSQGAVSYEQYF
TRBJ2-6 | - | TRBV25-1 | TRBD2 | TGTGCCAGCAGTGAAGGGGGGGCTGGGGCCAACGTCCTGACTTTC | CASSEGGAGANVLTF
TRBJ2-7 | once | TRBV19 | TRBD1 | TGTGCCAGTAGGCGGGACAGGAGAGGGCCTTGGGAGCAGTACTTC | CASRRDRRGPWEQYF
TRBJ2-2 | - | TRBV18 | - | TGTGCCAGCTCACCACAGGGGATCGCGAACACCGGGGAGCTGTTTTTT | CASSPQGIANTGELFF
TRBJ2-2 | - | TRBV2 | TRBD1 | TGTGCCAGCAGTGACCCGCGGACAGGCCGAACCGGGGAGCTGTTTTTT | CASSDPRTGRTGELFF
TRBJ2-1 | - | TRBV10-3 | TRBD1 | TGTGCCATCAGTGAGGGGACAGGGGATCGTATAGATGAGCAGTTCTTC | CAISEGTGDRIDEQFF
TRBJ2-1 | - | TRBV29-1 | - | TGCAGCTGGGGCTTGGGTGGACCCTACAATGAGCAGTTCTTC | CSWGLGGPYNEQFF
TRBJ1-2 | - | TRBV6-5 | TRBD1 | TGTGCCAGCAGAGAGCAGGGGGCTCGTGGCTACACCTTC | CASREQGARGYTF
TRBJ1-5 | - | TRBV6-6 | - | TGTGCCAGCAATGAGCCCAGGAGCAATCAGCCCCAGCATTTT | CASNEPRSNQPQHF
TRBJ1-1 | few | TRBV28 | TRBD1 | TGTGCCAGCAGTTTAGGGACAGGGGCGCACGCTGAAGCTTTCTTT | CASSLGTGAHAEAFF
TRBJ2-7 | - | TRBV5-6 | TRBD2 | TGTGCCAGCAGCTCGGGACTAGCGGGAGTTATAACCTACTACGAGCAGTACTTC | CASSSGLAGVITYYEQYF
TRBJ2-1 | - | TRBV27 | TRBD2 | TGTGCCAGTTCGACTAGCGTTCGGGATGAGCAGTTCTTC | CASSTSVRDEQFF
TRBJ2-5 | once | TRBV7-3 | TRBD2 | TGTGCCAGCAGCTTAACGGGGACTACCATCGGGGAGACCCAGTACTTC | CASSLTGTTIGETQYF
TRBJ1-5 | - | TRBV5-5 | TRBD1 | TGTGCCAGCAGCGGAAACAGGGGGCTGGGGTTAAGCAATCAGCCCCAGCATTTT | CASSGNRGLGLSNQPQHF
TRBJ1-6 | few | TRBV6-1 | - | TGTGCCAGCAGTGAAGGCCAGGGTGGGAATTCACCCCTCCACTTT | CASSEGQGGNSPLHF
TRBJ1-2 | - | TRBV28 | - | TGTGCCAGCAGTTTAGGGGCAGACTCCTATGGCTACACCTTC | CASSLGADSYGYTF
TRBJ2-1 | - | TRBV5-1 | TRBD1 | TGCGCCAGCAGCGAAGACAGGGGGCGCAGCAATGAGCAGTTCTTC | CASSEDRGRSNEQFF
TRBJ2-1 | - | TRBV6-4 | - | TGTGCCAGTATACTAGGGTATAGCGATGAGCAGTTCTTC | CASILGYSDEQFF
TRBJ1-2 | - | TRBV4-1 | - | TGCGCCAGCAGACCACACTGGGTGAGGCCTTATGGCTACACCTTC | CASRPHWVRPYGYTF
TRBJ2-7 | - | TRBV19 | TRBD1 | TGTGCCAGTACCGACAGGGGCGAGCAGTACTTC | CASTDRGEQYF
TRBJ2-5 | - | TRBV18 | TRBD2 | TGTGCCAGCTCACCACAACCGAGCGGGAGGGCCGGAGAGACCCAGTACTTC | CASSPQPSGRAGETQYF
TRBJ1-2 | - | TRBV9 | - | TGTGCCAGCAGCGACTCAGGCCCCTATGGCTACACCTTC | CASSDSGPYGYTF
TRBJ1-5 | - | TRBV7-9 | - | TGTGCCAGCAGCTTGGGGGGGGGCAATCAGCCCCAGCATTTT | CASSLGGGNQPQHF
TRBJ2-7 | - | TRBV7-9 | TRBD1 | TGTGCCAGCAGCTCAAGGGACAGAGACATCTACGAGCAGTACTTC | CASSSRDRDIYEQYF
TRBJ1-5 | - | TRBV6-1 | - | TGTGCCAGCAGTGAAGGATGGCGGGGGCTGGGGCAGCCCCAGCATTTT | CASSEGWRGLGQPQHF
TRBJ2-5 | once | TRBV25-1 | - | TGTGCCAGCAGTCCACGCGGTTCATTCCAAGAGACCCAGTACTTC | CASSPRGSFQETQYF
TRBJ2-7 | once | TRBV5-6 | - | TGTGCCAGCAGGGAATTCGGGGGTCACGACTACGAGCAGTACTTC | CASREFGGHDYEQYF
TRBJ2-6 | - | TRBV28 | TRBD2 | TGTGCCAGCAGCCCCGCGGGGCGGGGGTTCTCTGGGGCCAACGTCCTGACTTTC | CASSPAGRGFSGANVLTF
TRBJ2-7 | - | TRBV6-5 | TRBD1 | TGTGCCAGCGGGACAGGGCCATCCTACGAGCAGTACTTC | CASGTGPSYEQYF
TRBJ2-7 | - | TRBV9 | TRBD2 | TGTGCCAGCAGCGTAGGTGTATCGGGGGGACTAGACTACGAGCAGTACTTC | CASSVGVSGGLDYEQYF
TRBJ1-1 | - | TRBV7-2 | - | TGTGCCAGCAGCACCCAGGGAAACACTGAAGCTTTCTTT | CASSTQGNTEAFF
TRBJ2-1 | once | TRBV6-6 | - | TGTGCCAGCAGTTACATTGCTAGCTCCTACAATGAGCAGTTCTTC | CASSYIASSYNEQFF
TRBJ2-5 | - | TRBV2 | TRBD2 | TGTGCCAGCAGGGTCCCTAGCGGGGGGGCGGGAGGAGAGAAAGAGACCCAGTACTTC | CASRVPSGGAGGEKETQYF
TRBJ2-2 | - | TRBV5-4 | TRBD1 | TGTGCCAGCTCAAGACAGGGGACGTTGTACACCGGGGAGCTGTTTTTT | CASSRQGTLYTGELFF
TRBJ1-2 | few | TRBV4-2 | - | TGTGCCAGCAGCCAAGACGGTCAGGGGCATGGCTACACCTTC | CASSQDGQGHGYTF
TRBJ2-5 | - | TRBV7-7 | - | TGTGCTAGCGCCGTCCGGTCTAACCAAGAGACCCAGTACTTC | CASAVRSNQETQYF
TRBJ1-2 | - | TRBV5-1 | - | TGCGCCAGCAGCTTGGTGGAACCAGGCGCTAACTATGGCTACACCTTC | CASSLVEPGANYGYTF
TRBJ2-5 | - | TRBV11-3 | TRBD1 | TGTGCCAGCAGCCCCAGAGGGCGACAGGGGGCAGAGACCCAGTACTTC | CASSPRGRQGAETQYF
TRBJ2-7 | - | TRBV29-1 | TRBD2 | TGCAGCGTAACGACTAGCGGGAGACGAAAATACTACGAGCAGTACTTC | CSVTTSGRRKYYEQYF